This section outlines one T cell receptor beta chain sequence together with its context. Its antigen remains unidentified. This sample stems from a study of blood T cells in healthy people across ages. Study results and limitations: The diversity estimates, figures obtained from one million T cells, were considered underestimates. Shifts in expanded clonotypes may have been confounded by donor CMV status, which was unknown. PBMCs were not sorted, which prevented a conclusive comparison of naive versus antigen-experienced cells.

Every donor provided 7.5 to 10 milliliters of peripheral blood. Primed by a sample-barcoded 5' primer and a J-beta primer mix, a second PCR proceeded for about 6 to 11 cycles. TCRdb ran MiXCR on the 5' RACE reads and lists one entry per CDR3 protein. The repertoire holds hundreds of thousands of distinct CDR3 sequences, around three fifths seen once, with approximately 24% in the top ten. Germline assignment: CDR1 SGHRS and CDR2 YFSETQ. V gave up 1 base and J gave up 7 bases; unmatched junction bases: 9. The CDR3 spans 16 residues. This clonotype was sampled from a middle-aged man in good health. Sequenced: blood. This sequence joins TRBV5-1 and TRBJ2-7, with 12 bases matching TRBD2. The CDR3 bases are TGCGCCAGCAGCTTGTCTAGCGGGGGGGCCTACAATGAGCAGTACTTC. Protein: CASSLSSGGAYNEQYF.